These T cell receptor beta chains were read from a single sample in a study of Graves' ophthalmopathy and Graves' hyperthyroidism. TCRdb re-called the multiplex PCR reads with MiXCR, one entry per CDR3 protein. Among about 600,000 distinct CDR3 sequences, under 45% were seen once, and the ten largest hold roughly 4.5%. The sequenced sample was peripheral blood or thyroid tissue (not recorded which). The source is an adult man with Graves' hyperthyroidism. Each CDR3 is given with its conserved first and last residue. The D gene is left open where the match is weak. Only some rows state a clone size, as once, few, many or a class for expanded clones.

>TRBJ2-2|TRBV10-3|many|-
TGTGCCATCAGTGTACAGGGCGCGAACACCGGGGAGCTGTTTTTT
CAISVQGANTGELFF
>TRBJ1-1|TRBV2|few|-
TGTGCCAGCAGTGGGATAGGGGTGAACACTGAAGCTTTCTTT
CASSGIGVNTEAFF
>TRBJ2-2|TRBV7-9|many|-
TGTGCCAGCAGCAGTCCCGGGAGCGCGAACACCGGGGAGCTGTTTTTT
CASSSPGSANTGELFF
>TRBJ1-6|TRBV12-3/TRBV12-4|many|-
TGTGCCAGCAGTTTAGCGGACAGAGAACCCCTCCACTTT
CASSLADREPLHF
>TRBJ2-7|TRBV5-8|many|-
TGTGCCAGCAGCTTGGCAGGGGCAGACTACGAGCAGTACTTC
CASSLAGADYEQYF
>TRBJ1-6|TRBV20-1|once|-
TGCAGTGCTAGAGATCCGGGAAATTCACCCCTCCACTTT
CSARDPGNSPLHF
>TRBJ1-2|TRBV19|many|-
TGTGCCAGTAGTAACCGGGGGAACTATGGCTACACCTTC
CASSNRGNYGYTF
>TRBJ2-7|TRBV12-5|few|TRBD1
TGTGCTAGTGGTTTGGTGCCGGGACAGGGGGACTACGAGCAGTACTTC
CASGLVPGQGDYEQYF
>TRBJ1-1|TRBV29-1|once|-
TGCAGCGGTAGGGCATCTGAAGCTTTCTTT
CSGRASEAFF
>TRBJ2-7|TRBV29-1|once|TRBD1
TGCAGTTTGCGACAGGGTCAACTATTCAACTACGAGCAGTACTTC
CSLRQGQLFNYEQYF
>TRBJ2-5|TRBV2|once|-
TGTGCCAGCAGTGACCGACGGGAGAATGAGACCCAGTACTTC
CASSDRRENETQYF
>TRBJ1-1|TRBV6-5|few|TRBD1
TGTGCCAGCAGTTATAGTTTGACAGGGGACACTGAAGCTTTCTTT
CASSYSLTGDTEAFF
>TRBJ2-6|TRBV5-1|-|TRBD1
TGCGCCAGTAATTCCGGGACAGGGGTGTCTGGGGCCAACGTCCTGACTTTC
CASNSGTGVSGANVLTF
>TRBJ1-2|TRBV2|few|-
TGTGCCAGCAGTGCCCGGGAACCCAACCCCTTATATGGCTACACCTTC
CASSAREPNPLYGYTF
>TRBJ2-6|TRBV9|-|-
TGTGCCAGCAGCTTGGCTGGTCACGGGACCTCTGGGGCCAACGTCCTGACTTTC
CASSLAGHGTSGANVLTF
>TRBJ1-2|TRBV7-9|-|-
TGTGCCAGCAGTGGGACAAGGACAGTGGCTAACTATGGCTACACCTTC
CASSGTRTVANYGYTF
>TRBJ1-2|TRBV7-2|many|-
TGTGCCAGCAGCTCAACCACAGGTTCAAACTATGGCTACACCTTC
CASSSTTGSNYGYTF
>TRBJ2-7|TRBV6-1|many|TRBD2
TGTGCCAGCAGTGAACAAGGGAGGGCCTCTTACGAGCAGTACTTC
CASSEQGRASYEQYF
>TRBJ2-5|TRBV2|once|TRBD1
TGTGCCAGTCACCGGGACAGGGAGGAGACCCAGTACTTC
CASHRDREETQYF
>TRBJ1-2|TRBV25-1|-|TRBD1
TGTGCCAGCAGTTTAGGGACAGGGTCTTCGGGCTACACCTTC
CASSLGTGSSGYTF
>TRBJ2-3|TRBV19|-|TRBD1
TGTGCCAGTAGGGGACAGTTAGCTAGCACAGATACGCAGTATTTT
CASRGQLASTDTQYF
>TRBJ2-7|TRBV30|-|-
TGTGCCTGGACCACAGGTGCCCTCTCCTACGAGCAGTACTTC
CAWTTGALSYEQYF
>TRBJ1-4|TRBV19|many|-
TGTGCCAGTAGTTACTTAGCAACTAATGAAAAACTGTTTTTT
CASSYLATNEKLFF
>TRBJ2-3|TRBV7-2|-|-
TGTGCCAGCAGCGACATAGATTCGGGCACAGATACGCAGTATTTT
CASSDIDSGTDTQYF
>TRBJ1-4|TRBV7-9|few|-
TGTGCCAGCAGCTTAGGGGAGGCAACTAATGAAAAACTGTTTTTT
CASSLGEATNEKLFF
>TRBJ1-2|TRBV13|many|-
TGTGCCAGCAGCCCCACTAGGGAATTTGGCTACACCTTC
CASSPTREFGYTF
>TRBJ1-5|TRBV2|-|-
TGTGCCAGCACTGTGGTTGGCAATCAGCCCCAGCATTTT
CASTVVGNQPQHF
>TRBJ1-2|TRBV29-1|-|-
TGCAGCGTTGAAGAGGGAGGAAACATCAACTATGGCTACACCTTC
CSVEEGGNINYGYTF
>TRBJ1-3|TRBV7-2|many|-
TGTGCCAGCAGCTTATCTGCGGGTGGGGTTAACACCATATATTTT
CASSLSAGGVNTIYF
>TRBJ1-1|TRBV20-1|once|-
TGCAGTGCTATGTGGGGCTCTGAAGCTTTCTTT
CSAMWGSEAFF
>TRBJ2-7|TRBV20-1|-|TRBD2
TGCAGTGCTAGAGGGCGACTAGCGGGAGACTACGAGCAGTACTTC
CSARGRLAGDYEQYF
>TRBJ2-2|TRBV7-9|many|TRBD1
TGTGCCAGCAGCTTACCACAGGGGACCGGGGAGCTGTTTTTT
CASSLPQGTGELFF
>TRBJ1-1|TRBV28|-|-
TGTGCCAGCAGCCAATCCCGGGACCCACGGTGGGGCACTGAAGCTTTCTTT
CASSQSRDPRWGTEAFF
>TRBJ2-7|TRBV6-6|many|-
TGTGCCAGCAGTAGGGGCAAGACTAGGGCCTACGAGCAGTACTTC
CASSRGKTRAYEQYF
>TRBJ1-4|TRBV29-1|-|-
TGCAGCGTTGAGGAAGGGGACGAAAAACTGTTTTTT
CSVEEGDEKLFF
>TRBJ1-2|TRBV14|many|-
TGTGCCAGCAGCCAAGTGTGGGGAGAAGGCTACACCTTC
CASSQVWGEGYTF
>TRBJ2-1|TRBV2|-|-
TGTGCCAGCCTACTACGGCTCTCCTACAATGAGCAGTTCTTC
CASLLRLSYNEQFF
>TRBJ2-7|TRBV7-8|-|TRBD1
TGTGCCAGCAGCTTCACAGGGGAACACGAGCAGTACTTC
CASSFTGEHEQYF
>TRBJ2-7|TRBV19|-|-
TGTGCCAGTAGTGCCTTCCCGGGAGCCTACGAGCAGTACTTC
CASSAFPGAYEQYF
>TRBJ1-5|TRBV4-2|few|-
TGTGCCAGCAGGCCGGGACCCCTCTCCGGCCAGCCCCAGCATTTT
CASRPGPLSGQPQHF
>TRBJ2-5|TRBV4-2|many|-
TGTGCCAGCAGCCAGATGGGCAGGGCAGAGACCCAGTACTTC
CASSQMGRAETQYF
>TRBJ1-1|TRBV4-1|many|-
TGCGCCAGCAGCCAAGATTCAATACGACCCACTGAAGCTTTCTTT
CASSQDSIRPTEAFF
>TRBJ1-5|TRBV20-1|many|-
TGCAGTGCTAGTGATGGGGGCAATCAGCCCCAGCATTTT
CSASDGGNQPQHF
>TRBJ1-6|TRBV10-3|-|-
TGTGCCATCAGTGAAGACAGATATAATTCACCCCTCCACTTT
CAISEDRYNSPLHF
>TRBJ2-5|TRBV20-1|many|TRBD2
TGCAGTGCTCGACTAGCGGGAGGTGGAGAGACCCAGTACTTC
CSARLAGGGETQYF
>TRBJ1-5|TRBV10-2|many|TRBD1
TGCGCCAGCAGTGGTACCGGGACAGGGGGGTTTTATAGCAATCAGCCCCAGCATTTT
CASSGTGTGGFYSNQPQHF
>TRBJ2-7|TRBV7-2|-|TRBD1
TGTGCCAGCAGCTTAGTCCCCAGGGGGCAGGGGTACGAGCAGTACTTC
CASSLVPRGQGYEQYF
>TRBJ2-1|TRBV19|many|TRBD2
TGTGCCAGTAGTTCTAGCGGGTACTCCTACAATGAGCAGTTCTTC
CASSSSGYSYNEQFF
>TRBJ2-2|TRBV7-9|once|-
TGTGTCAGCAGCTTCGCCGGGGCCGGGGAGCTGTTTTTT
CVSSFAGAGELFF
>TRBJ1-5|TRBV18|-|-
TGTGCCAGCTCACCAGGGCTGGCCCAGCATTTT
CASSPGLAQHF
>TRBJ1-1|TRBV5-1|many|TRBD1
TGCGCCAGCGCCCCGGACAGGGGCGCCACTGAAGCTTTCTTT
CASAPDRGATEAFF
>TRBJ1-4|TRBV7-9|many|TRBD1
TGTGCCAGCAGCACTGGGACAGCCCATAATGAAAAACTGTTTTTT
CASSTGTAHNEKLFF
>TRBJ2-7|TRBV29-1|-|TRBD1
TGCAGCGTTCCGGGACAGGGGGGCGAGCAGTACTTC
CSVPGQGGEQYF